Below, one TCR beta chain is given with its context. Its matching antigen is unknown. This entry comes from a study of PD-1 blockade in classical Hodgkin lymphoma. Profiled with immunoSEQ multiplex PCR; TCRdb holds only in-frame clones, not every one. The sample carries around 34,000 clones, more than 65% recorded once. Findings and limits, study-wide: Baseline TCR diversity was reportedly lower in newly diagnosed patients than healthy donors. Complete responders' baseline diversity resembled that of newly diagnosed patients.

Brentuximab vedotin exposure varied, and every patient relapsed after autologous stem cell transplantation. This CDR3 spans 13 amino acids. Between the trimmed V and J ends, which lost 1 base and 5 bases, there was a span of 8 bases. Germline values: CDR1 KGHSH, CDR2 LQKENI. The chain has TRBV18 and TRBJ1-1; D gene ambiguous. The sequences come from peripheral blood mononuclear cells (PBMCs), collected before the second cycle of nivolumab. The clonotype was recovered from a human donor with classical Hodgkin lymphoma. CDR3 bases: TGTGCCAGCTCACCACGTCCTTTTACTGAAGCTTTCTTT. This codes for CASSPRPFTEAFF.